This is a list of T cell receptor beta chains from one sample in a study of blood T cell repertoires in COVID-19. Clones were read by immunoSEQ multiplex PCR, and TCRdb kept only the in-frame ones, dropping some. The table has 90,000 to 130,000 clones, 80% to 85% seen once. The sample consisted of peripheral blood. These receptors all stem from a woman in her 70s with acute or convalescent COVID-19. The CDR3 runs from the conserved cysteine through the conserved F or W. D genes are given only for firm matches. A clone size is listed for some rows: how often the clone was seen (once, few, many), or a class if it is expanded.

size,V,J,D,CDR3,DNA
-,TRBV11-3,TRBJ1-4,-,CASSPTGLGEKLFF,TGTGCCAGCAGCCCAACAGGGCTTGGTGAAAAACTGTTTTTT
-,TRBV7-6,TRBJ2-1,-,CASSLELDRFNEQFF,TGTGCCAGCAGCTTAGAACTAGACCGTTTTAATGAGCAGTTCTTC
-,TRBV15,TRBJ1-5,TRBD1,CATSRDPGQGSNQPQHF,TGTGCCACCAGCAGAGATCCGGGACAGGGGAGCAATCAGCCCCAGCATTTT
-,TRBV3-1/TRBV3-2,TRBJ1-6,TRBD1,CASSHSGDRANSPLHF,TGTGCCAGCAGCCACTCCGGGGACAGGGCAAATTCACCCCTCCACTTT
-,TRBV18,TRBJ2-2,-,CASSLGGNTGELFF,TGTGCCAGCTCCCTCGGAGGGAACACCGGGGAGCTGTTTTTT
-,TRBV3-1/TRBV3-2,TRBJ2-7,TRBD2,CASSTPSGLYEQYF,TGTGCCAGCAGCACCCCTAGCGGCCTCTACGAGCAGTACTTC
-,TRBV5-5,TRBJ1-6,TRBD1,CASSLIQGANSPLHF,TGTGCCAGCAGCTTGATACAGGGGGCGAATTCACCCCTCCACTTT
-,TRBV5-4,TRBJ1-3,-,CASSLQGTSGNTIYF,TGTGCCAGCAGCCTACAGGGAACCTCTGGAAACACCATATATTTT
-,TRBV7-9,TRBJ1-5,-,CASSFLSTGNQPQHF,TGTGCCAGCAGCTTTCTTTCGACAGGCAATCAGCCCCAGCATTTT
-,TRBV19,TRBJ1-4,-,CASRLEDRFNEKLFF,TGTGCCAGCCGATTAGAAGACAGGTTCAATGAAAAACTGTTTTTT
few,TRBV19,TRBJ1-1,TRBD1,CASSEFRDREEAFF,TGTGCCAGTAGTGAATTCCGGGACAGGGAGGAAGCTTTCTTT
-,TRBV2,TRBJ1-4,TRBD1,CASGYRGNYEKLFF,TGTGCCAGCGGCTACAGGGGAAACTATGAAAAACTGTTTTTT
once,TRBV7-8,TRBJ2-2,-,CASSLVPQGSTGELFF,TGTGCCAGCAGCTTAGTGCCGCAGGGGAGCACCGGGGAGCTGTTTTTT
-,TRBV12-2,TRBJ2-3,-,CASRFCSCTDTQYF,TGTGCAAGTCGCTTTTGCAGTTGCACAGATACGCAGTATTTT
-,TRBV7-2,TRBJ1-3,-,CASSQEGAGGNTIYF,TGTGCCAGCAGCCAGGAAGGCGCAGGGGGAAACACCATATATTTT
-,TRBV5-4,TRBJ1-6,-,CASGPTGGYNSPLHF,TGTGCCAGCGGGCCGACAGGTGGATATAATTCACCCCTCCACTTT
-,TRBV7-2,TRBJ2-1,TRBD1,CASSSLRTGLNNEQFF,TGTGCCAGCAGCTCCCTCAGGACAGGGCTTAACAATGAGCAGTTCTTC
-,TRBV4-1,TRBJ1-5,-,CASSQEPAGVSNQPQHF,TGCGCCAGCAGCCAAGAGCCGGCGGGGGTGAGCAATCAGCCCCAGCATTTT
-,TRBV18,TRBJ2-3,TRBD2,CASSTSGGLDTQYF,TGTGCCAGCTCAACTAGCGGGGGGCTAGATACGCAGTATTTT
few,TRBV4-1,TRBJ2-2,TRBD1,CASAGTGITGELFF,TGCGCCAGCGCCGGGACAGGGATCACCGGGGAGCTGTTTTTT
-,TRBV7-2,TRBJ1-1,-,CASSQWEKRTEAFF,TGTGCCAGCAGCCAGTGGGAGAAGCGGACTGAAGCTTTCTTT
-,TRBV19,TRBJ2-1,TRBD2,CASSSGRAEFVYNEQFF,TGTGCCAGTTCTAGCGGGAGGGCTGAATTTGTATACAATGAGCAGTTCTTC
-,TRBV6-4,TRBJ1-5,TRBD1,CASTPRRLRGRRGNQPQHF,TGTGCCAGCACCCCCAGAAGGCTCAGGGGGCGGCGGGGCAATCAGCCCCAGCATTTT
-,TRBV28,TRBJ2-2,TRBD2,CASSLLAGGPRAGELFF,TGTGCCAGCAGTCTCCTAGCGGGAGGCCCGCGAGCCGGGGAGCTGTTTTTT
-,TRBV11-2,TRBJ1-1,TRBD1,CASSFVSPGQGRSEAFF,TGTGCCAGCAGCTTCGTCAGTCCGGGACAGGGGCGGTCTGAAGCTTTCTTT
-,TRBV18,TRBJ2-3,TRBD2,CASSPPRLAGSSDTQYF,TGTGCCAGCTCACCACCAAGACTAGCGGGCTCATCAGATACGCAGTATTTT
-,TRBV6-5,TRBJ2-5,-,CASSLGPSGFETQYF,TGTGCCAGCAGTCTGGGGCCCTCCGGGTTTGAGACCCAGTACTTC
-,TRBV18,TRBJ1-4,-,CASSPSGVQNEKLFF,TGTGCCAGCTCACCAAGCGGGGTCCAAAATGAAAAACTGTTTTTT
-,TRBV6-5,TRBJ2-3,TRBD2,CASQREQADTQYF,TGTGCCAGCCAGCGGGAGCAGGCAGATACGCAGTATTTT
few,TRBV2,TRBJ2-3,-,CASSGLLAGEFSTDTQYF,TGTGCCAGCAGTGGTTTGCTAGCTGGGGAGTTTAGCACAGATACGCAGTATTTT
-,TRBV5-4,TRBJ2-7,TRBD2,CASSKRGSPYEQYF,TGTGCCAGCAGTAAGCGGGGATCGCCCTACGAGCAGTACTTC
-,TRBV28,TRBJ1-3,-,CASLTGTGNTIYF,TGTGCCAGCCTTACAGGGACTGGAAACACCATATATTTT
few,TRBV20-1,TRBJ2-2,TRBD1,CSASYRTGRTGELFF,TGCAGTGCTAGTTACAGGACAGGGCGAACCGGGGAGCTGTTTTTT